This T cell receptor beta chain stems from a study of siplizumab effects on memory and regulatory T cells. V lost 4 bases to trimming and J lost 0 bases, with 19 bases between them. The germline V gene encodes CDR1 LNHDA and CDR2 SQIVND (reference sequence). This CDR3 is 17 amino acids long. Profiled with immunoSEQ multiplex PCR; TCRdb holds only in-frame clones, not every one. The profile covers roughly 70,000 clones, with around 93% appearing a single time and roughly 5.2% taken by the ten largest. Whole-study findings and limits: Naive T cells were seemingly more diverse than memory cells, and major contributions to the alloresponse seemed to be made by them. Siplizumab produced a significant drop in alloreactive sequences attributable to unstimulated CD4+ memory cells. In roughly 80-97% of proliferating CD4+ or CD8+ clones, a naive or memory phenotype could not be assigned. No functional test confirmed suppression by proliferating siplizumab-culture Tregs.

A remark on this clone: The antigen is not known.

The sequenced sample was CD8+ T cells sorted from blood. The chain couples TRBV19 to TRBJ2-7; perhaps TRBD2 as D (7 bases). The clonotype was recovered from a human donor in good health. The DNA for the CDR3 is TGTGCCAGTAGTAGCGGGGGCCTTCTTTTGAGCTCCTACGAGCAGTACTTC. It translates to CASSSGGLLLSSYEQYF.